A selection of T cell receptor beta chains follows, all from one sample in a study of blood T cell repertoires in COVID-19. TCRdb's table, derived via immunoSEQ multiplex PCR, lists solely in-frame clones and lacks some. The sample yields around 130,000 clones, about 90% seen once. The sample comprised peripheral blood. Every receptor here comes from a woman in her forties or fifties who had recovered from COVID-19. CDR3s include the opening cysteine and the closing phenylalanine or tryptophan. D genes are given only for firm matches. Some rows mark clone size as missing; the rest say once, few, many or name a class of expanded clone.

>.|.|TRBJ2-5|TRBV5-1|16
CASSPGSGTTKETQYF
TGCGCCAGCAGCCCGGGTAGCGGTACCACTAAAGAGACCCAGTACTTC
>.|.|TRBJ1-3|TRBV10-1|15
CASSVLWTAGGTIYF
TGCGCCAGCAGTGTCCTATGGACCGCTGGAGGCACCATATATTTT
>.|.|TRBJ2-1|TRBV19|13
CASKPGFYNEQFF
TGTGCCTCCAAACCAGGCTTCTACAATGAGCAGTTCTTC
>.|once|TRBJ2-1|TRBV2|11
CATEYDNEQFF
TGTGCCACCGAGTATGACAATGAGCAGTTCTTC
>.|.|TRBJ1-2|TRBV6-2/TRBV6-3|15
CASSTGRTAVDGYTF
TGTGCCAGCAGTACGGGAAGGACGGCGGTTGATGGCTACACCTTC
>.|.|TRBJ2-3|TRBV29-1|13
CSVSGGFTDTQYF
TGCAGCGTCTCTGGGGGCTTCACAGATACGCAGTATTTT
>TRBD1|.|TRBJ2-2|TRBV4-1|14
CASRRGPNTGELFF
TGCGCCAGCAGAAGGGGGCCGAACACCGGGGAGCTGTTTTTT
>.|.|TRBJ2-7|TRBV5-1|14
CASSLDRVAYEQYF
TGCGCCAGCAGCTTGGACAGGGTTGCCTACGAGCAGTACTTC
>.|.|TRBJ1-1|TRBV12-3/TRBV12-4|13
CASTQGLGTEAFF
TGTGCCAGCACACAGGGTTTAGGCACTGAAGCTTTCTTT
>.|.|TRBJ2-3|TRBV20-1|11
CSARDSDTQYF
TGCAGTGCTAGGGACTCAGATACGCAGTATTTT
>TRBD1|.|TRBJ1-2|TRBV5-6|13
CASSTGTGHGYTF
TGTGCCAGCAGCACCGGGACAGGTCATGGCTACACCTTC